This T cell receptor (beta chain) was profiled in a study of naive and memory T cell subsets. From the second PCR step, alpha and beta chains were amplified apart. Looked up from germline, CDR1 is LGHDT and CDR2 is YNNKEL (reference sequence). V shed 0 bases, J shed 12 bases, and the junction held 6 bases outside the gene matches. The CDR3 contains 15 residues. Comments on this clonotype: Its antigen is unknown.

The beta constant-region primer was an equimolar mix of two oligonucleotides covering TRBC1 and TRBC2. Nested alpha and beta constant-region primers with the SP2 primer drove four PCR rounds on ligated cDNA. A 12-nucleotide UMI and the SP2 primer were added to the cDNA 3' end by oligonucleotide ligation. TCRdb recomputed calls from the UMI-ligation and nested PCR reads with MiXCR, one row per CDR3 protein. Among under 150,000 distinct CDR3 sequences listed, 15% to 25% were seen once. Overall study findings and caveats: RNA-based TCR counts may shift with T cell activation and differentiation. Naive repertoires, especially CD8, held a few larger clonotypes, possibly memory cells re-expressing CD45RA.

This TCR derives from a human donor in good health. The genes are TRBV3-1 and TRBJ2-1; 12 positions match TRBD2. Sequencing used naive CD8+ T cells from blood. The CDR3 DNA sequence: TGTGCCAGCAGCCAAGATGAGACTAGCGGGAGTAGGCAGTTCTTC. Translating it yields CASSQDETSGSRQFF.